A single sample gave rise to the 25 T cell receptor beta chains below, sequenced in a study of blood T cell repertoires in COVID-19. Sequencing was performed with immunoSEQ multiplex PCR; in TCRdb, only in-frame clones are kept and a portion is missing. The sample holds 200,000 to 250,000 clones, 65% to 90% seen once. Material for sequencing was peripheral blood. The receptors were sampled from a woman aged 70-85 years with COVID-19, enrolled during active disease.

V and J are TRBV6-1 and TRBJ2-7, with 9 positions matching TRBD2. Germline V gives CDR1 MNHNS, CDR2 SASEGT. The V gene end was trimmed by 2 bases and the J gene end by 0 bases; junction bases not matched to a gene: 5. CDR3 length equals 16 residues. The chain's CDR3 is CASSERLAGTSYEQYF. DNA for the CDR3: TGTGCCAGCAGTGAACGGCTAGCGGGGACCTCCTACGAGCAGTACTTC.

DNA for the CDR3: TGTGCCAGCGGATCCGGACTAGCGGGTGGGGAGCTGTTTTTT. It yields the protein CASGSGLAGGELFF. This chain joins TRBV27 and TRBJ2-2; 11 bases are shared with TRBD2. Unmatched junction bases numbered 7, after V lost 8 bases and J lost 8 bases. Germline CDR1 is MNHEY and CDR2 is SMNVEV (reference sequence). The CDR3 consists of 14 residues.

The chain employs TRBV5-8 and TRBJ1-6; the D is unclear. Trimming removed 0 bases at V and 3 bases at J, with 13 bases between. Germline V gives CDR1 SGHTS, CDR2 YDEGEE. The CDR3 has 17 residues. The CDR3 coding sequence is TGTGCCAGCAGCTTGGTCCGCGTGGGCCGCTATAATTCACCCCTCCACTTT. Amino acid sequence: CASSLVRVGRYNSPLHF.

The chain couples TRBV7-2 to TRBJ1-4; D possibly corresponds to TRBD1 (5 bases). The V end was cut by 3 bases, the J end by 5 bases, with 10 bases between. This CDR3 comprises 14 residues. From germline, CDR1 is SGHTA and CDR2 FQGNSA. CDR3 nucleotide sequence: TGTGCCAGCAGCTTTAATAGACAGAATGAAAAACTGTTTTTT. Protein: CASSFNRQNEKLFF.

This chain joins TRBV29-1 and TRBJ1-1; a possible D gene is TRBD1 (5 bases). The CDR3 sequence is 14 residues long. The ends were cut back, 1 base at V and 4 bases at J, with 13 bases in the middle. Germline V gene sequence: CDR1 SQVTM, CDR2 ANQGSEA. CDR3 sequence (DNA): TGCAGCGTTGAAGTCGGGGGGACGGGCACTGAAGCTTTCTTT. This sequence encodes CSVEVGGTGTEAFF.

V and J are TRBV9 and TRBJ1-2; TRBD1 matches 7 bases. This CDR3 comprises 15 residues. The germline V gene encodes CDR1 SGDLS and CDR2 YYNGEE. The trim removed 0 bases at V and 3 bases at J, leaving 5 bases unmatched. The CDR3 nucleotides are TGTGCCAGCAGCGTAGCAGGCAGGGGGGACTATGGCTACACCTTC. Protein product: CASSVAGRGDYGYTF.

This chain links TRBV9 with TRBJ1-2; D might be TRBD1 (5 bases). The ends were cut back, 0 bases at V and 7 bases at J, with 19 bases in the middle. Germline CDR1 reads SGDLS; CDR2 reads YYNGEE. This CDR3 contains 16 residues. As DNA, the CDR3 is TGTGCCAGCAGCGTAGCTTTGGGGGAGGGGCAGGGTGGCTACACCTTC. It is translated as CASSVALGEGQGGYTF.

The genes are TRBV30 and TRBJ1-1, with D unresolved. CDR1 and CDR2 from the germline V gene are GTSNPN and SVGIG (reference sequence). The CDR3 extends over 14 amino acids. V lost 2 bases to trimming and J lost 3 bases, with 13 bases between them. CDR3 nucleotide sequence: TGTGCCTGGAGTCCATACGCGGGGTACACTGAAGCTTTCTTT. Translation gives CAWSPYAGYTEAFF.

The chain carries TRBV9 and TRBJ1-2; tentative D call: TRBD1 (6 bases). Germline CDR1 SGDLS, CDR2 YYNGEE. The CDR3 is 15 amino acids. The V end was cut by 4 bases, the J end by 2 bases, with 15 bases between. This CDR3 is CASSSRGRENYGYTF. CDR3 DNA: TGTGCCAGCAGCTCACGGGGGCGGGAGAACTATGGCTACACCTTC.

This rearrangement joins TRBV7-2 to TRBJ1-2; D is unclear. This CDR3 comprises 18 residues. Germline assignment: CDR1 SGHTA and CDR2 FQGNSA. V was pared by 5 bases and J by 4 bases, with 26 bases between. This chain's CDR3 is CASSPHLLDSGFVYGYTF. CDR3 DNA: TGTGCCAGCAGCCCACACCTGCTCGATTCCGGGTTTGTCTATGGCTACACCTTC.

The CDR3 sequence is CASSPKKPTGSSYNSPLHF. The CDR3 DNA follows: TGTGCCAGCTCACCGAAAAAGCCGACGGGAAGCTCCTATAATTCACCCCTCCACTTT. The chain recombines TRBV18 with TRBJ1-6, with unresolved D. The CDR3 totals 19 residues. V was trimmed by 3 bases and J by 0 bases, leaving 18 bases between them. The germline gives CDR1 KGHSH, CDR2 LQKENI.

This clone was counted only a few times. The chain employs TRBV18 and TRBJ1-1; D may be TRBD1 (5 bases). V lost 3 bases and J 5 bases, leaving 19 bases between the germline ends. The CDR3 is made up of 16 amino acids. Germline loops: CDR1 KGHSH, CDR2 LQKENI. This chain's CDR3 is CASSPLETHSGTEAFF. CDR3 in DNA: TGTGCCAGCTCACCCCTTGAGACACACTCAGGGACTGAAGCTTTCTTT.

There are a few counts of this clone. The chain combines TRBV7-2 with TRBJ2-1, with 12 bases lining up with TRBD2. V gave up 5 bases and J gave up 10 bases; unmatched junction bases: 12. Germline V gives CDR1 SGHTA, CDR2 FQGNSA. CDR3 length: 16 residues. In DNA, the CDR3 is TGTGCCAGCAGCCGGACTAGCGGGACTCAAAAATGGGAGCAGTTCTTC. Its protein is CASSRTSGTQKWEQFF.

J is TRBJ2-7 and V is TRBV6-2 or TRBV6-3; 10 nucleotides match TRBD2. Germline values: CDR1 MNHEY, CDR2 SVGEGT. Trimming took 5 bases from V and 6 from J; bases not matched to a gene: 7. The CDR3 runs to 14 residues. The CDR3 protein is CASSNLAGAIEQYF. The DNA for the CDR3 is TGTGCCAGCAGTAACCTAGCGGGAGCGATCGAGCAGTACTTC.

The genes are TRBV19 and TRBJ1-2; TRBD1 is a possible D gene (5 bases). V was shortened by 9 bases and J by 7 bases, with 15 bases between the two germline ends. CDR1 and CDR2 (germline): LNHDA, SQIVND (reference sequence). The CDR3 extends over 12 amino acids. In DNA, the CDR3 is TGTGCCAGCAACATTAGGGGCGGTGGCTACACCTTC. Its protein product is CASNIRGGGYTF.

Only a few counts were recorded for this clone. The chain joins TRBV28 to TRBJ2-3, with 7 bases matching TRBD2. V lost 6 bases, J lost 3 bases, and 6 bases stayed unmatched. The length of the CDR3 is 14 residues. Germline V gene sequence: CDR1 MDHEN, CDR2 SYDVKM. DNA of the CDR3: TGTGCCAGCAGCCAGCGGGGTTTGACAGATACGCAGTATTTT. This encodes CASSQRGLTDTQYF.

The table lists this clone with many counts. V usage is TRBV6-5 and J usage is TRBJ1-5; no firm D call. Trimming left V 0 bases short and J 3 bases short, with 9 bases between. The germline CDR1 and CDR2 sequences are MNHEY and SVGAGI. The CDR3 sequence is 15 residues long. CDR3 sequence: CASSYSSGPNQPQHF. CDR3 nucleotides: TGTGCCAGCAGTTACTCGTCAGGCCCCAATCAGCCCCAGCATTTT.

The chain recombines TRBV9 with TRBJ1-4, with D possibly matching TRBD1 (5 bases). Trimming removed 8 bases from V and 3 bases from J, with 14 bases in between. Germline-derived CDR1 and CDR2 are SGDLS and YYNGEE. This CDR3 is built from 14 residues. Here the CDR3 DNA reads TGTGCCAGTAATCCAGGGAGGTCTAATGAAAAACTGTTTTTT. Translated: CASNPGRSNEKLFF.

The J gene is TRBJ2-3, the V gene TRBV2; TRBD1 agrees at 8 bases. Germline values: CDR1 SNHLY, CDR2 FYNNEI. V trimming: 7 bases; J trimming: 2 bases; junction bases outside the gene matches: 5. This CDR3 contains 14 residues. CDR3 amino acids: CASTRTGPTDTQYF. CDR3 bases: TGTGCCAGCACCAGGACAGGGCCCACAGATACGCAGTATTTT.

The gene calls are TRBV5-4 and TRBJ2-1; 8 bases fit TRBD2. CDR1 is SGHNT and CDR2 is YYREEE in the germline V gene (reference sequence). Unmatched junction bases numbered 1, after V lost 0 bases and J lost 2 bases. The CDR3 loop spans 15 amino acids. The CDR3 reads CASSLGLATYNEQFF. CDR3 nucleotide sequence: TGTGCCAGCAGCTTGGGACTAGCGACCTACAATGAGCAGTTCTTC.

The chain employs TRBV4-3 and TRBJ2-2; D not certain. CDR1 is LGHNA and CDR2 is YSLEER in the germline V gene. This CDR3 contains 15 residues. The ends were cut back, 0 bases at V and 5 bases at J, with 10 bases in the middle. CDR3: CASSQDPSATGELFF. The CDR3 DNA follows: TGCGCCAGCAGCCAAGACCCTTCAGCGACCGGGGAGCTGTTTTTT.

The chain has TRBV19 and TRBJ2-1, with a possible D match to TRBD2 (6 bases). Germline values: CDR1 LNHDA, CDR2 SQIVND (reference sequence). CDR3 length equals 13 residues. Trimming took 11 bases from V and 2 from J, leaving 13 bases between them. CDR3 bases: TGTGCCGTGGGGCGGGATGCCTACAATGAGCAGTTCTTC. Protein product: CAVGRDAYNEQFF.

This rearrangement joins TRBV5-1 to TRBJ2-1; 9 nucleotides line up with TRBD2. The germline gives CDR1 SGHRS, CDR2 YFSETQ. The trim removed 5 bases at V and 3 bases at J, leaving 6 bases unmatched. The CDR3 has 15 amino acids. In DNA, the CDR3 is TGCGCCAGCAGTCCTAGCGGGGTTTACTACAATGAGCAGTTCTTC. Translated, it gives CASSPSGVYYNEQFF.

V gene TRBV7-2 combines with J gene TRBJ1-3; the D is unclear. This CDR3 contains 13 residues. CDR1 and CDR2 (germline): SGHTA, FQGNSA. Between the trimmed V and J ends, which lost 8 bases and 4 bases, there was a span of 12 bases. The CDR3, as DNA: TGTGCCAGCCACAATCCCTTCGGAAACACCATATATTTT. Protein: CASHNPFGNTIYF.

The table lists this clone with a few counts. This chain joins TRBV27 and TRBJ2-7, with TRBD1 matching over 9 bases. The CDR3 runs to 15 residues. Germline CDR1 and CDR2: MNHEY and SMNVEV (reference sequence). V shed 5 bases and J 3 bases; nucleotides not matched to a gene: 8. DNA for the CDR3: TGTGCCAGCAGTGCCCCGGGACAGGGTGTCTACGAGCAGTACTTC. It yields the protein CASSAPGQGVYEQYF.